A selection of T cell receptor beta chains follows, all from one sample in a study of T cells generated in artificial thymic organoids. The antigens these receptors bind are not known. TCRdb reprocessed the 5' RACE reads via MiXCR and lists one record per CDR3 protein. The sample has 5,400 or so distinct CDR3 sequences, less than 30% seen once. Sequenced: naive CD8+ T cells grown in artificial thymic organoids from cord blood stem and progenitor cells. These receptors were obtained from a human donor who gave cord blood stem cells for thymic organoid culture, a cardiac surgery patient who gave postnatal thymus, or a blood donor (not recorded which). Each CDR3 is given with its conserved first and last residue. The order of the fields is clone size, J gene, V gene, D gene, CDR3 DNA, CDR3 protein. The D gene is left open where the match is weak. Clone size is given for some rows only: seen once, a few or many times, or a class if the clone is expanded.

clone_size: medium-sized
j_call: TRBJ2-6
v_call: TRBV4-2
d_call: .
cdr3_nt: TGTGCCAGCAGCCAAGAACGCTGCTCTGGGGCCAACGTCCTGACTTTC
cdr3_aa: CASSQERCSGANVLTF

clone_size: medium-sized
j_call: TRBJ1-2
v_call: TRBV20-1
d_call: TRBD1
cdr3_nt: TGCAGTGCGAGGACAGGGGATAACTATGGCTACACCTTC
cdr3_aa: CSARTGDNYGYTF

clone_size: medium-sized
j_call: TRBJ2-2
v_call: TRBV6-6
d_call: TRBD2
cdr3_nt: TGTGCCAGCAGTGGGGGACTAGCGGGGGCGAACACCGGGGAGCTGTTTTTT
cdr3_aa: CASSGGLAGANTGELFF

clone_size: .
j_call: TRBJ2-7
v_call: TRBV5-1
d_call: .
cdr3_nt: TGCGCCAGCAGCCGGCAGCCCTCCTACGAGCAGTACTTC
cdr3_aa: CASSRQPSYEQYF

clone_size: medium-sized
j_call: TRBJ2-7
v_call: TRBV6-5
d_call: .
cdr3_nt: TGTGCCAGCAGTTACGGGAGATACGAGCAGTACTTC
cdr3_aa: CASSYGRYEQYF

clone_size: medium-sized
j_call: TRBJ2-7
v_call: TRBV6-5
d_call: TRBD1
cdr3_nt: TGTGCCAGCAGTGACGACAGAGCCGGGACAGGGATCTACGAGCAGTACTTC
cdr3_aa: CASSDDRAGTGIYEQYF

clone_size: medium-sized
j_call: TRBJ2-3
v_call: TRBV3-1
d_call: TRBD2
cdr3_nt: TGTGCCAGCAGCGCTAGACTAGCGGGGGCGACAGATACGCAGTATTTT
cdr3_aa: CASSARLAGATDTQYF

clone_size: .
j_call: TRBJ2-5
v_call: TRBV4-3
d_call: TRBD2
cdr3_nt: TGCGCCAGCAGCCAGGCGGGGACTAGCGGGGGAGAGACCCAGTACTTC
cdr3_aa: CASSQAGTSGGETQYF

clone_size: .
j_call: TRBJ1-2
v_call: TRBV7-9
d_call: .
cdr3_nt: TGCGCCAGCAGCTTCTTTGCACTCCGGGGACGCTACACCTTC
cdr3_aa: CASSFFALRGRYTF

clone_size: .
j_call: TRBJ2-7
v_call: TRBV6-2/TRBV6-3
d_call: .
cdr3_nt: TGTGCCAGCAGTGGGGGCCCGGGACACCACTACGAGCAGTACTTC
cdr3_aa: CASSGGPGHHYEQYF

clone_size: medium-sized
j_call: TRBJ1-2
v_call: TRBV6-6
d_call: .
cdr3_nt: TGTGCCAGCGCGACGGCGCCAAAAGACAACTATGGCTACACCTTC
cdr3_aa: CASATAPKDNYGYTF

clone_size: medium-sized
j_call: TRBJ2-5
v_call: TRBV5-4
d_call: TRBD2
cdr3_nt: TGTGCCAGCAGCTTGGGGCCAAAACGGGGGGGCCGGGAGACCCAGTACTTC
cdr3_aa: CASSLGPKRGGRETQYF

clone_size: medium-sized
j_call: TRBJ2-1
v_call: TRBV4-3
d_call: .
cdr3_nt: TGCGCCAGCAGCCAAGATATAGGGCCTAGCTCCTACAATGAGCAGTTCTTC
cdr3_aa: CASSQDIGPSSYNEQFF

clone_size: .
j_call: TRBJ2-3
v_call: TRBV4-2
d_call: .
cdr3_nt: TGTGCCAGCAGCCAAGATCACCGCCCGGATACGCAGTATTTT
cdr3_aa: CASSQDHRPDTQYF

clone_size: medium-sized
j_call: TRBJ2-5
v_call: TRBV5-1
d_call: TRBD1
cdr3_nt: TGCGCCAGCAGCTTTAGGGGGCGCGTGGAGACCCAGTACTTC
cdr3_aa: CASSFRGRVETQYF

clone_size: .
j_call: TRBJ1-1
v_call: TRBV7-9
d_call: TRBD1
cdr3_nt: TGTGCCAGCAGCTTATACAGGGGGCGGACTGAAGCTTTCTTT
cdr3_aa: CASSLYRGRTEAFF

clone_size: .
j_call: TRBJ1-2
v_call: TRBV6-5
d_call: .
cdr3_nt: TGTGCCAGCAGTTACCCCGGCGGACACCTCGGAGACTATGGCTACACCTTC
cdr3_aa: CASSYPGGHLGDYGYTF

clone_size: few
j_call: TRBJ1-5
v_call: TRBV18
d_call: .
cdr3_nt: TGTGCCAGCTCAGACGGGTATAGCAATCAGCCCCAGCATTTT
cdr3_aa: CASSDGYSNQPQHF

clone_size: medium-sized
j_call: TRBJ1-1
v_call: TRBV4-1
d_call: .
cdr3_nt: TGCGCCAGCAGCCAAGACCCACACCCGGGGGGGCGAAGGAACACTGAAGCTTTCTTT
cdr3_aa: CASSQDPHPGGRRNTEAFF

clone_size: medium-sized
j_call: TRBJ2-6
v_call: TRBV7-2
d_call: .
cdr3_nt: TGTGCCAGCAGCTTGAGGGCGAGAACTGGGGCCAACGTCCTGACTTTC
cdr3_aa: CASSLRARTGANVLTF

clone_size: medium-sized
j_call: TRBJ2-1
v_call: TRBV5-4
d_call: .
cdr3_nt: TGTGCCAGCAGCTTGTGGATAGGGTACTACAATGAGCAGTTCTTC
cdr3_aa: CASSLWIGYYNEQFF

clone_size: medium-sized
j_call: TRBJ2-3
v_call: TRBV2
d_call: TRBD2
cdr3_nt: TGTGCCAGCAGGCTAGCGGGGGACTTCACAGATACGCAGTATTTT
cdr3_aa: CASRLAGDFTDTQYF

clone_size: medium-sized
j_call: TRBJ2-7
v_call: TRBV5-1
d_call: .
cdr3_nt: TGCGCCAGCAGCTCATCGAAGTGGGGAAATGAGCAGTACTTC
cdr3_aa: CASSSSKWGNEQYF

clone_size: medium-sized
j_call: TRBJ2-1
v_call: TRBV20-1
d_call: TRBD2
cdr3_nt: TGCAGTGCTCTGACTAGCGGGAGAAACGGTGAGCAGTTCTTC
cdr3_aa: CSALTSGRNGEQFF

clone_size: .
j_call: TRBJ1-2
v_call: TRBV4-1
d_call: .
cdr3_nt: TGCGCCAGCAGCCAAGATAGCCGGTATGGCTACACCTTC
cdr3_aa: CASSQDSRYGYTF

clone_size: medium-sized
j_call: TRBJ1-5
v_call: TRBV10-3
d_call: .
cdr3_nt: TGTGCCATCAGGGCCAGTAGCAATCAGCCCCAGCATTTT
cdr3_aa: CAIRASSNQPQHF

clone_size: medium-sized
j_call: TRBJ2-1
v_call: TRBV10-3
d_call: .
cdr3_nt: TGTGCCATCAGCCCGGGACTTCCCTACAATGAGCAGTTCTTC
cdr3_aa: CAISPGLPYNEQFF

clone_size: medium-sized
j_call: TRBJ1-5
v_call: TRBV20-1
d_call: .
cdr3_nt: TGCAGTGCTAGAGATTGGGGGGGTCAGCCCCAGCATTTT
cdr3_aa: CSARDWGGQPQHF

clone_size: few
j_call: TRBJ1-4
v_call: TRBV4-2
d_call: .
cdr3_nt: TGTGCCAGCAGCCAGACCGGGCCGTGCGGACGCCGTGATAATGAAAAACTGTTTTTT
cdr3_aa: CASSQTGPCGRRDNEKLFF

clone_size: medium-sized
j_call: TRBJ2-2
v_call: TRBV7-6
d_call: TRBD1
cdr3_nt: TGTGCCAGCAGCTTAGAAGGGGGCCCCGGGGAGCTGTTTTTT
cdr3_aa: CASSLEGGPGELFF

clone_size: .
j_call: TRBJ1-2
v_call: TRBV20-1
d_call: TRBD1
cdr3_nt: TGCAGTGCTAGATCGGGACAGCTTCCCTATGGCTACACCTTC
cdr3_aa: CSARSGQLPYGYTF

clone_size: few
j_call: TRBJ2-3
v_call: TRBV27
d_call: TRBD2
cdr3_nt: TGTGCCAGCTCTCGGGTAGCGGGTTTTTCATATACGCAGTATTTT
cdr3_aa: CASSRVAGFSYTQYF

clone_size: medium-sized
j_call: TRBJ1-2
v_call: TRBV6-6
d_call: .
cdr3_nt: TGTGCCAGCAGTTACGGGACCCCTAACTATGGCTACACCTTC
cdr3_aa: CASSYGTPNYGYTF

clone_size: .
j_call: TRBJ2-7
v_call: TRBV4-3
d_call: .
cdr3_nt: TGCGCCAGCAGCCAAGGCGCACGGCCCAGGTTCTACGAGCAGTACTTC
cdr3_aa: CASSQGARPRFYEQYF

clone_size: medium-sized
j_call: TRBJ2-7
v_call: TRBV27
d_call: .
cdr3_nt: TGTGCCAGCCGCAAAAAAGGACAGTTCTCCTACGAGCAGTACTTC
cdr3_aa: CASRKKGQFSYEQYF

clone_size: medium-sized
j_call: TRBJ1-2
v_call: TRBV5-4
d_call: TRBD1
cdr3_nt: TGTGCCAGCAGCCCTTGTCCTTTCGCGACAGGGGGCTCGGGCTACACCTTC
cdr3_aa: CASSPCPFATGGSGYTF

clone_size: .
j_call: TRBJ1-2
v_call: TRBV2
d_call: TRBD1
cdr3_nt: TGTACCAGCAGCAAGGGACAGGGCTGCTATGGCTACACCTTC
cdr3_aa: CTSSKGQGCYGYTF

clone_size: medium-sized
j_call: TRBJ1-3
v_call: TRBV6-1
d_call: .
cdr3_nt: TGTGCCAGCATGAGGGGACGGAAGACTTGCTCTGGAAACACCATATATTTT
cdr3_aa: CASMRGRKTCSGNTIYF

clone_size: .
j_call: TRBJ2-7
v_call: TRBV7-9
d_call: TRBD1
cdr3_nt: TGTGCCAGCAGCTTAGTCCTAGTCCGGGACAGCGCCTACGAGCAGTACTTC
cdr3_aa: CASSLVLVRDSAYEQYF

clone_size: medium-sized
j_call: TRBJ1-5
v_call: TRBV10-3
d_call: .
cdr3_nt: TGTGCCATCGGGCAGGGCGGTCAGCCCCAGCATTTT
cdr3_aa: CAIGQGGQPQHF

clone_size: medium-sized
j_call: TRBJ2-5
v_call: TRBV10-3
d_call: TRBD2
cdr3_nt: TGTGCCATCAGTCAAGGACTAGCGGGGGGTAACCTCCAAGAGACCCAGTACTTC
cdr3_aa: CAISQGLAGGNLQETQYF

clone_size: few
j_call: TRBJ1-1
v_call: TRBV6-5
d_call: TRBD1
cdr3_nt: TGTGCCAGCAGCCTGGACAGGATTACTGAAGCTTTCTTT
cdr3_aa: CASSLDRITEAFF

clone_size: medium-sized
j_call: TRBJ1-2
v_call: TRBV10-3
d_call: TRBD1
cdr3_nt: TGTGCCATCAAAGGCCGGGACAGGGGGTATGGCTACACCTTC
cdr3_aa: CAIKGRDRGYGYTF

clone_size: medium-sized
j_call: TRBJ2-3
v_call: TRBV27
d_call: .
cdr3_nt: TGTGCCAGCAGTTTATCGCCAGATACGCAGTATTTT
cdr3_aa: CASSLSPDTQYF

clone_size: medium-sized
j_call: TRBJ2-7
v_call: TRBV5-1
d_call: .
cdr3_nt: TGCGCCAGCAGCTGGGACATAGCCTACGAGCAGTACTTC
cdr3_aa: CASSWDIAYEQYF

clone_size: medium-sized
j_call: TRBJ2-3
v_call: TRBV4-3
d_call: .
cdr3_nt: TGCGCCAGCAGCCAAGTGGGCAGTTTTTATACGCAGTATTTT
cdr3_aa: CASSQVGSFYTQYF

clone_size: medium-sized
j_call: TRBJ2-1
v_call: TRBV4-3
d_call: .
cdr3_nt: TGCGCCAGCAGCCAAGATCTCGGGTCCTACAATGAGCAGTTCTTC
cdr3_aa: CASSQDLGSYNEQFF

clone_size: medium-sized
j_call: TRBJ1-2
v_call: TRBV10-3
d_call: TRBD1
cdr3_nt: TGTGCCATCAGTTCCGGGACAGGGGGGACTTATGGCTACACCTTC
cdr3_aa: CAISSGTGGTYGYTF

clone_size: .
j_call: TRBJ1-1
v_call: TRBV27
d_call: .
cdr3_nt: TGTGCCAGCTATAATATTGTGAACACTGAAGCTTTCTTT
cdr3_aa: CASYNIVNTEAFF

clone_size: .
j_call: TRBJ2-3
v_call: TRBV12-3/TRBV12-4
d_call: TRBD2
cdr3_nt: TGTGCCAGCAGTCCCCCCGGGCTAGCGGGAGGAGATACGCAGTGTTTT
cdr3_aa: CASSPPGLAGGDTQCF

clone_size: .
j_call: TRBJ2-3
v_call: TRBV11-2
d_call: TRBD2
cdr3_nt: TGTGCCAGCAGCTTAGATCTCCTAGCGGGGGGTTTTGGGGAGCGAGATACGCAGTATTTT
cdr3_aa: CASSLDLLAGGFGERDTQYF

clone_size: .
j_call: TRBJ2-7
v_call: TRBV7-9
d_call: TRBD1
cdr3_nt: TGTGCCAGCAGCCGGGACAGGGAGGAATACGAGCAGTACTTC
cdr3_aa: CASSRDREEYEQYF

clone_size: medium-sized
j_call: TRBJ2-4
v_call: TRBV7-9
d_call: .
cdr3_nt: TGTGCCAGCAGCTCACAGGGTCCCCCGGGGTACTTC
cdr3_aa: CASSSQGPPGYF

clone_size: .
j_call: TRBJ2-1
v_call: TRBV6-2/TRBV6-3
d_call: .
cdr3_nt: TGTGCCAGCAGGACTTCAGGGATTGAGCAGTTCTTC
cdr3_aa: CASRTSGIEQFF

clone_size: medium-sized
j_call: TRBJ1-5
v_call: TRBV28
d_call: .
cdr3_nt: TGTGCCAGCACCCGCGGCCCCAATCAGCCCCAGCATTTT
cdr3_aa: CASTRGPNQPQHF

clone_size: .
j_call: TRBJ2-7
v_call: TRBV12-3/TRBV12-4
d_call: .
cdr3_nt: TGTGCCAGCACCTCGACAGGGAGGGGACAGTACTTC
cdr3_aa: CASTSTGRGQYF

clone_size: medium-sized
j_call: TRBJ1-2
v_call: TRBV27
d_call: .
cdr3_nt: TGTGCCAGCAGTCCTCGGCACCCTGGCTATGGCTACACCTTC
cdr3_aa: CASSPRHPGYGYTF

clone_size: .
j_call: TRBJ2-7
v_call: TRBV5-1
d_call: .
cdr3_nt: TGCGCCAGCAGTTGGTGGGGAGCAGGGTCCTACGAGCAGTACTTC
cdr3_aa: CASSWWGAGSYEQYF

clone_size: few
j_call: TRBJ2-3
v_call: TRBV5-1
d_call: TRBD1
cdr3_nt: TGCGCCAGCAGCTTGGGGGACAGGCTCCGAGATACGCAGTATTTT
cdr3_aa: CASSLGDRLRDTQYF